This TCR beta chain was profiled in a study of blood T cell repertoires in COVID-19. In the study overall: Samples of COVID-19 (acute and convalescent) were obtained from the United States, Italy and Spain. Nucleic acid was either cDNA or gDNA, and it came from T cells, B-cell-depleted T cells, or PBMCs.

Assay: immunoSEQ multiplex PCR; the TCRdb copy retains only in-frame clones and omits some. The sample shows nearly 200,000 clones, 88% of them seen only once. CDR1 is MNHEY and CDR2 is SVGAGI in the germline V gene. The junction had 4 bases not matched to a gene; V was cut back by 6 bases and J by 2 bases. CDR3 length: 15 residues. The sequencing sample was made of peripheral blood. V and J are TRBV6-5 and TRBJ2-2; the match to TRBD1 covers 9 bases. This TCR derives from a woman aged 35 to 49 who had recovered from COVID-19. The DNA for the CDR3 is TGTGCCAGCAGAACACAGGGGGCTAACACCGGGGAGCTGTTTTTT. Encoded protein: CASRTQGANTGELFF.